This TCR beta chain was retrieved from a study of shared clonotypes between healthy human individuals. Study background: The cohort had two women and a few men, ages 18 to 49.

There are 13 residues in the CDR3. Trimming stripped 6 bases from V and 9 bases from J, with 15 bases between. The germline CDR1 and CDR2 sequences are MNHEY and SMNVEV (reference sequence). CD45RO negativity and positive selection for CCR7 defined naive CD8 cells, a population that excluded terminally differentiated effector memory CD45RA+ cells. Investigators spread the genomic DNA of each subset evenly over several immunoSEQ plates. Sorted-subset replicate PCRs used around 0.2 ug DNA, approximately 27,000 T cell genomes. Some clones are missing from TCRdb's copy, which holds only in-frame ones; the method was immunoSEQ multiplex PCR. This sample carries millions of clones, about 93% of them seen once, and the ten largest clones take about 1.8%.

This receptor was identified in a man between 18 and 35 years old in good health. Some clones in this sample may be carry-over from other donors' samples. Source material: naive CD8+ T cells from PBMCs. This chain joins TRBV27 and TRBJ2-1; no clear D gene. As DNA, the CDR3 is TGTGCCAGCAGCCTCGACTGGTTCGGTGAGCAGTTCTTC. It specifies CASSLDWFGEQFF.